The clone carrying this TCR beta chain was seen a few times. Its antigen is not identified. This specimen belongs to a study of T cells after yellow fever vaccination. General study findings and limits: Contaminating bulk clonotypes could be abundant in FACS-sorted repertoires. A secondary response was less intense yet reached its peak sooner, at day 5 versus 15.

This CDR3 has 12 residues. Germline V lookup: CDR1 DFQATT, CDR2 SNEGSKA (reference sequence). Trimming stripped 5 bases from V and 0 bases from J, with 7 bases between. Template switching with 5'RACE generated the TCR cDNA and added a universal primer site and UMIs. TCRdb used MiXCR to reprocess the 5' RACE reads, holding one entry per CDR3 protein. Counted here are 300,000 to 400,000 distinct CDR3 sequences, roughly 4.3% occurring once; the ten biggest clones make up about 24%. The source was PBMCs, collected 5 days after the yellow fever booster vaccination. This clonotype was obtained from a man between 18 and 35 years old who received the YFV17D yellow fever vaccine. This sequence joins TRBV20-1 and TRBJ1-2; TRBD1 is a possible D gene (5 bases). CDR3 sequence (DNA): TGCAGTGCTCTGACAGCTAACTATGGCTACACCTTC. This gives the protein CSALTANYGYTF.